At least ten counts were recorded for the clone carrying this T cell receptor (beta chain). This sample was taken from a study of T cells in Graves' hyperthyroidism and ophthalmopathy. The germline gives CDR1 SEHNR, CDR2 FQNEAQ (reference sequence). V was shortened by 6 bases and J by 3 bases, with 14 bases between the two germline ends. This CDR3 comprises 14 residues. Researchers amplified the TCR beta CDR3 regions from RNA transcripts. First-round RT-PCR of the TCR CDR3 relied on the HTBI primer set. TCRdb reprocessed the multiplex PCR reads with MiXCR, giving one entry per CDR3 protein. There are almost 350,000 distinct CDR3 sequences in the sample; approximately 18% occur only once, and roughly 16% lies in the top ten.

J is TRBJ2-5 and V is TRBV7-9, with a tentative D call TRBD2 (6 bases). The sequenced sample was blood. The receptor comes from a woman in her forties with Graves' ophthalmopathy. For the CDR3, the DNA is TGTGCCAGCAGAGCCGGGACTCCCAAAGAGACCCAGTACTTC. Its translation: CASRAGTPKETQYF.